This entry features one TCR beta chain sequence. These data belong to a study of blood T cell repertoires in COVID-19. Overall study context: Acute-phase and convalescent COVID-19 samples originated in the United States, Italy and Spain. In each case, the material was cDNA or gDNA derived from T cells, B-cell-depleted T cells, or PBMCs.

Original processing methods: Reference gene primer amplification yielded estimated nucleated cell counts. Profiled with immunoSEQ multiplex PCR; TCRdb holds only in-frame clones, not every one. V, J and clone size derive from that table, while D and trimming were established from the DNA sequence. The sample carries tens of thousands of clones, 80% to 90% recorded once. This receptor was taken from a middle-aged man with active COVID-19. The source material was peripheral blood.

CDR3: CASSLGRRDTQYF. The CDR3 region has the DNA TGTGCCAGCAGCTTAGGTCGCCGGGATACGCAGTATTTT. The V gene is TRBV7-2, the J gene TRBJ2-3; D is uncertain. CDR3 size: 13 residues. The germline V and J ends were trimmed by 1 base and 6 bases, with 8 bases remaining between them. Germline V gene data show CDR1 as SGHTA and CDR2 as FQGNSA.